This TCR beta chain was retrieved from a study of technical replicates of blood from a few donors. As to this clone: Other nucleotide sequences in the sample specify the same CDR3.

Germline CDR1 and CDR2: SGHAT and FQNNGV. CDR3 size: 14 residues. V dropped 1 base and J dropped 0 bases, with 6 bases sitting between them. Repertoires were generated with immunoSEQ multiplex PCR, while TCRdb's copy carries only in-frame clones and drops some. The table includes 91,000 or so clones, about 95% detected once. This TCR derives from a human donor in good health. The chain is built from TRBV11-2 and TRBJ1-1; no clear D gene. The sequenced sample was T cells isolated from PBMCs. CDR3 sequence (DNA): TGTGCCAGCAGCTTAGCCGTTATGAACACTGAAGCTTTCTTT. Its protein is CASSLAVMNTEAFF. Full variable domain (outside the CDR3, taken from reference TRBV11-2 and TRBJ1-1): EAGVAQSPRYKIIEKRQSVAFWCNPISGHATLYWYQQILGQGPKLLIQFQNNGVVDDSQLPKDRFSAERLKGVDSTLKIQPAKLEDSAVYLCASSLAVMNTEAFFGQGTRLTVV.